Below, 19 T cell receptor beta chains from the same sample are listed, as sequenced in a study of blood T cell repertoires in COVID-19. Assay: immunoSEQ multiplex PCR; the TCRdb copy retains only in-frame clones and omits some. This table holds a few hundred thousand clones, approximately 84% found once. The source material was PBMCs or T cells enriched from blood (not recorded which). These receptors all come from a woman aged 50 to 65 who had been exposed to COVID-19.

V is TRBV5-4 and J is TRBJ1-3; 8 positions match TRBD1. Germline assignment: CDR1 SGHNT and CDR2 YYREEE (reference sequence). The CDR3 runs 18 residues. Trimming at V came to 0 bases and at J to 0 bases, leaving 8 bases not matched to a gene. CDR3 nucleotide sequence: TGTGCCAGCAGCTTGGATTCTCCTGGGACAGGCTCTGGAAACACCATATATTTT. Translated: CASSLDSPGTGSGNTIYF.

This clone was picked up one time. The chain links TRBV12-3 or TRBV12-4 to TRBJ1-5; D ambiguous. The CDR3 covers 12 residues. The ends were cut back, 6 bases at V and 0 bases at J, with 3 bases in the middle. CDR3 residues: CASSVSNQPQHF. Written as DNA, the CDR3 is TGTGCCAGCAGCGTTAGCAATCAGCCCCAGCATTTT.

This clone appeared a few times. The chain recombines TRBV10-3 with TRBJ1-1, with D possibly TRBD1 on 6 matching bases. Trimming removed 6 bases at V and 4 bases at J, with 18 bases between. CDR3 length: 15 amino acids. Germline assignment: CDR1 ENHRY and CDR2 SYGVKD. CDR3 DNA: TGTGCCATCAGAGATAAACAGGGAGGGAGCACTGAAGCTTTCTTT. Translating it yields CAIRDKQGGSTEAFF.

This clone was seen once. CDR3 sequence (DNA): TGTGCCAGCAGCTTAGAAAGGACAGGTGAAGCTTTCTTT. This translates into CASSLERTGEAFF. The chain links TRBV7-8 to TRBJ1-1, with 7 bases identical to TRBD1. J lost 7 bases, V lost 1 base, and 3 bases had no gene match. The CDR3 consists of 13 residues. Germline V gene data show CDR1 as SGHVS and CDR2 as FQNEAQ.

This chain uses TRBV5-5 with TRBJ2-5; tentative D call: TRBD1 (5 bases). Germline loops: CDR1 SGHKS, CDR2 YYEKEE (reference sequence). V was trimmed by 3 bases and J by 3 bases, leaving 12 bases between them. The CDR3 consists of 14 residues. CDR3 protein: CASSSGQIKETQYF. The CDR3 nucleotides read TGTGCCAGCAGCTCCGGACAAATCAAAGAGACCCAGTACTTC.

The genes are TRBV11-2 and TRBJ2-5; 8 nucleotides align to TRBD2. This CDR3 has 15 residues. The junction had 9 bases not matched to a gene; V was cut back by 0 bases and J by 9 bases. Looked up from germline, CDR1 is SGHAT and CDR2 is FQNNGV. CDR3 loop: CASSLDPGTSRSQYF. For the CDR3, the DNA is TGTGCCAGCAGCTTAGATCCGGGGACTAGTAGGTCCCAGTACTTC.

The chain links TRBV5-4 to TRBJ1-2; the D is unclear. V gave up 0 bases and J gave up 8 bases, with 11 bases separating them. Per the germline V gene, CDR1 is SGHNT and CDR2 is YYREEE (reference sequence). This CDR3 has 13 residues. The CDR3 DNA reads TGTGCCAGCAGCTTGGCCGGGGTAGGAGGCTACACCTTC. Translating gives CASSLAGVGGYTF.

The CDR3 protein is CASMPGHNSGNTIYF. Here the CDR3 DNA reads TGTGCCAGCATGCCGGGACATAACTCTGGAAACACCATATATTTT. This chain links TRBV21-1 with TRBJ1-3; the D call of TRBD1 is as the table states it, not checked on the DNA. TRBV21-1 corresponds to a pseudogene. The length of the CDR3 is 15 residues.

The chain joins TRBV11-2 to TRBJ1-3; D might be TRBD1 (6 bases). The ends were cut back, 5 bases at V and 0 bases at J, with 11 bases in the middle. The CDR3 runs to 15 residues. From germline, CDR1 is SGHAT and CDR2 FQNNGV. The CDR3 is CASSLGQLSGNTIYF. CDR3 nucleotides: TGTGCCAGCAGCCTTGGACAGCTCTCTGGAAACACCATATATTTT.

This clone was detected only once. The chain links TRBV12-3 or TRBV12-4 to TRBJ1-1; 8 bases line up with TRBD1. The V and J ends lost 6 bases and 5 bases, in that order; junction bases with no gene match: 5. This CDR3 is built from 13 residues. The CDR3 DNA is TGTGCCAGCAGCGACAGGGGTGGGACTGAAGCTTTCTTT. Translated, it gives CASSDRGGTEAFF.

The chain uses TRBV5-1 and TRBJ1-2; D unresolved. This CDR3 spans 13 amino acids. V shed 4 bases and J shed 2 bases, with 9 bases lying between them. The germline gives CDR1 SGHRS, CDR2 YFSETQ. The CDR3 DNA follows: TGCGCCAGCAGCCTTAATACAAACTATGGCTACACCTTC. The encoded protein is CASSLNTNYGYTF.

The CDR3 sequence is CASSLGSGNTEAFF. The CDR3 coding sequence is TGTGCCAGCAGCTTGGGATCAGGGAACACTGAAGCTTTCTTT. The J gene is TRBJ1-1, the V gene TRBV5-5; unclear D gene. Per the germline V gene, CDR1 is SGHKS and CDR2 is YYEKEE (reference sequence). The CDR3 sequence is 14 residues long. The V end was cut by 0 bases, the J end by 1 base, with 7 bases between.

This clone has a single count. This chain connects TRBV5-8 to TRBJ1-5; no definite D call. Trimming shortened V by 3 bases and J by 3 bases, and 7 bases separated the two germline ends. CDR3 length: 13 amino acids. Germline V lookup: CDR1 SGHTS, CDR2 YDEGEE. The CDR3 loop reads CASSYSVNQPQHF. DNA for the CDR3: TGTGCCAGCAGCTACAGTGTCAATCAGCCCCAGCATTTT.

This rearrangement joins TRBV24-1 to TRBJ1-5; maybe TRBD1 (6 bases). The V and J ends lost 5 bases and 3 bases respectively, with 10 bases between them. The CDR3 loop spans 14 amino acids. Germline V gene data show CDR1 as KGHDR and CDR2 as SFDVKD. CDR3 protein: CATSGRDNNQPQHF. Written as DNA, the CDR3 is TGTGCCACCAGTGGCCGGGACAACAATCAGCCCCAGCATTTT.

The CDR3 bases are TGTGCCAGCAGCTTGGCGAGCGGGGTGGTAAATGAGCAGTTCTTC. Translation gives CASSLASGVVNEQFF. The chain couples TRBV5-4 to TRBJ2-1; 7 bases match TRBD2. Germline V gene lookup returns CDR1 SGHNT and CDR2 YYREEE (reference sequence). J lost 7 bases, V lost 0 bases, and 7 bases had no gene match. The length of the CDR3 is 15 residues. Supplemented by reference TRBV5-4 and TRBJ2-1, the full variable domain reads ETGVTQSPTHLIKTRGQQVTLRCSSQSGHNTVSWYQQALGQGPQFIFQYYREEENGRGNFPPRFSGLQFPNYSSELNVNALELDDSALYLCASSLASGVVNEQFFGPGTRLTVL.

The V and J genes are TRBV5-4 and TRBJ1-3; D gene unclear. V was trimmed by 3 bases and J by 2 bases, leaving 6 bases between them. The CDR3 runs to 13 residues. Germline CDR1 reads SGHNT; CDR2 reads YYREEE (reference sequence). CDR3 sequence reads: CASSSRAGNTIYF. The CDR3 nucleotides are TGTGCCAGCAGCTCTCGGGCTGGAAACACCATATATTTT.

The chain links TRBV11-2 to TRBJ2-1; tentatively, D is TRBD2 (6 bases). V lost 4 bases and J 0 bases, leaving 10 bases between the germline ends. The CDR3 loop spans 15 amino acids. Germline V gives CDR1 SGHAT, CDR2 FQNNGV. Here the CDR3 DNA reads TGTGCCAGCAGCTCACAGACTAGCTCCTACAATGAGCAGTTCTTC. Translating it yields CASSSQTSSYNEQFF.

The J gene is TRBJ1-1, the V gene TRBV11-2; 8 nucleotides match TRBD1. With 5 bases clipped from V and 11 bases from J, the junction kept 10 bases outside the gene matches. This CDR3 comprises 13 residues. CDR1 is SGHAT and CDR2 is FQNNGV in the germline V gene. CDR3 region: CASSPRQGFRAFF. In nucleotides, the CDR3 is TGTGCCAGCAGCCCGCGACAGGGGTTTAGGGCTTTCTTT.

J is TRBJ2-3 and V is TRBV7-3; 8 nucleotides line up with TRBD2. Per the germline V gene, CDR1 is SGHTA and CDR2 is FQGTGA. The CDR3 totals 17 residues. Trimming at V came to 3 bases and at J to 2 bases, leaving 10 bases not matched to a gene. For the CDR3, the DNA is TGTGCCAGCAGCTTCCGGGGGGGCGGACGCATCACAGATACGCAGTATTTT. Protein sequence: CASSFRGGGRITDTQYF. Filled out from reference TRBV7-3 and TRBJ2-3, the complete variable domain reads GAGVSQTPSNKVTEKGKYVELRCDPISGHTALYWYRQSLGQGPEFLIYFQGTGAADDSGLPNDRFFAVRPEGSVSTLKIQRTERGDSAVYLCASSFRGGGRITDTQYFGPGTRLTVL.